The 20 T cell receptor beta chains listed next were all sequenced from one sample in a study of Graves' ophthalmopathy and Graves' hyperthyroidism. Using RNA transcripts, the TCR beta CDR3 regions were amplified. Second-round multiplex PCR followed a first-round RT-PCR using HTBI primers. MiXCR was run by TCRdb on the multiplex PCR reads, yielding one entry per CDR3 protein. The sample shows hundreds of thousands of distinct CDR3 sequences, 20% to 25% of them seen only once. Input material: peripheral blood. The receptors come from a young woman with stable Graves' hyperthyroidism.

This clonotype showed up many times. The chain links TRBV20-1 to TRBJ1-1, with a possible D match to TRBD1 (5 bases). The V and J ends lost 4 bases and 4 bases respectively, with 19 bases between them. The CDR3 has 15 residues. Germline V lookup: CDR1 DFQATT, CDR2 SNEGSKA (reference sequence). CDR3 sequence: CSATVGHFEATEAFF. The CDR3 nucleotides read TGCAGTGCTACCGTGGGGCATTTCGAGGCCACTGAAGCTTTCTTT.

This clonotype appeared many times. The chain recombines TRBV9 with TRBJ1-2, with no clear D. Germline V gene lookup returns CDR1 SGDLS and CDR2 YYNGEE. CDR3 size: 14 residues. Trimming removed 3 bases from V and 2 bases from J, with 11 bases in between. CDR3 region: CASSAQDGNYGYTF. The CDR3 DNA sequence: TGTGCCAGCAGCGCCCAAGACGGGAACTATGGCTACACCTTC.

In its sample, this clonotype was seen a few times. This chain links TRBV11-2 with TRBJ1-2; D not certain. The CDR3 covers 15 residues. The germline V gene has CDR1 SGHAT and CDR2 FQNNGV. Deletions cut 0 bases from V and 12 bases from J, with 20 bases between. CDR3 sequence (DNA): TGTGCCAGCAGCTTAGAGGGTGGCACCGTCCTAGGCCACACCTTC. Residues: CASSLEGGTVLGHTF.

This clonotype has at least ten counts. CDR3 DNA sequence: TGTGCCAGCAGTGCAAGTCAGCTCCAAGAGACCCAGTACTTC. Its protein product is CASSASQLQETQYF. The chain recombines TRBV6-1 with TRBJ2-5; unclear D gene. The CDR3 runs to 14 residues. V lost 4 bases, J lost 1 base, and 10 bases lay in between. Germline V lookup: CDR1 MNHNS, CDR2 SASEGT.

This clonotype was seen ten or more times. This sequence joins TRBV11-2 and TRBJ2-7; 7 bases agree with TRBD2. Per the germline V gene, CDR1 is SGHAT and CDR2 is FQNNGV. The ends lost 6 bases at V and 6 bases at J; junction bases unmatched: 5. CDR3 length equals 12 residues. Here the CDR3 DNA reads TGTGCCAGCAGACCTTCTAGCGGCGAGCAGTACTTC. As protein: CASRPSSGEQYF.

The sample holds many counts of this clonotype. The chain links TRBV12-3 or TRBV12-4 to TRBJ2-5; perhaps TRBD1 as D (5 bases). The CDR3 length is 14 residues. V lost 6 bases and J lost 0, with 11 bases in between. The DNA for the CDR3 is TGTGCCAGCAGGGGTAACAGGAACCAAGAGACCCAGTACTTC. Encoded protein: CASRGNRNQETQYF.

This clonotype was observed at least ten times. The chain combines TRBV20-1 with TRBJ1-6, with a weak D call TRBD1 (5 bases). This CDR3 has 13 amino acids. Trimming shortened V by 6 bases and J by 7 bases, and 13 bases separated the two germline ends. The germline gives CDR1 DFQATT, CDR2 SNEGSKA (reference sequence). CDR3: CSAHPGRNSPLHF. CDR3 nucleotides: TGCAGTGCCCACCCGGGACGAAATTCACCCCTCCACTTT.

About this clonotype itself: Sequence at one end of the junction differs from germline and may be a read error. The gene calls are TRBV30 and TRBJ2-4; D perhaps matches TRBD2 (5 bases). Germline-derived CDR1 and CDR2 are GTSNPN and SVGIG (reference sequence). The CDR3 consists of 12 residues. The CDR3 loop is CAWSLAKNIKYF. The CDR3 DNA is TGTGCCTGGAGTCTAGCCAAAAACATTAAGTACTTC.

This clonotype was counted at least ten times. This chain connects TRBV27 to TRBJ1-1; TRBD1 matches at 7 bases. The CDR3 totals 15 residues. V shed 0 bases and J 3 bases; nucleotides not matched to a gene: 4. Germline assignment: CDR1 MNHEY and CDR2 SMNVEV (reference sequence). The CDR3 coding sequence is TGTGCCAGCAGTTTATCGGGACAGTTGGACACTGAAGCTTTCTTT. Its translation: CASSLSGQLDTEAFF.

The CDR3 nucleotides read TGTGCCAGCAGCGTAGAGGGACAGGGGGCGCCTGCGGGAGGCTACACCTTC. This gives the protein CASSVEGQGAPAGGYTF. The genes are TRBV9 and TRBJ1-2; 12 bases align to TRBD1. V lost 0 bases and J lost 8; bases outside the gene matches: 11. The CDR3 contains 17 residues. Germline V gene data show CDR1 as SGDLS and CDR2 as YYNGEE.

This clonotype appeared many times. V is TRBV10-3 and J is TRBJ2-5, with 10 bases lining up with TRBD2. The CDR3 runs 18 residues. Germline V gene lookup returns CDR1 ENHRY and CDR2 SYGVKD. The junction had 11 bases not matched to a gene; V was cut back by 0 bases and J by 4 bases. The CDR3 here is CAISESTLASGRRETQYF. The CDR3 coding sequence is TGTGCCATCAGTGAGTCGACCCTGGCTAGCGGGAGACGAGAGACCCAGTACTTC.

In this sample, this clonotype turned up once. V and J are TRBV6-1 and TRBJ2-7, with a possible D match to TRBD2 (6 bases). Germline assignment: CDR1 MNHNS and CDR2 SASEGT. This CDR3 has 13 residues. Trimming pared 10 bases from V and 3 bases from J, leaving 16 bases between. CDR3 DNA sequence: TGTGCCATCAGCCCCGGGGGTCTCTACGAGCAGTACTTC. Translating gives CAISPGGLYEQYF.

This clonotype was counted between two and nine times. This chain joins TRBV5-1 and TRBJ2-1; the D gene could be TRBD1 or TRBD2 (5 bases each). This CDR3 is 14 amino acids long. V was trimmed by 2 bases and J by 4 bases, leaving 10 bases between them. Germline V gene lookup returns CDR1 SGHRS and CDR2 YFSETQ. CDR3 DNA sequence: TGCGCCAGCAGCTTCGGGACGGATTACAATGAGCAGTTCTTC. This codes for CASSFGTDYNEQFF.

This chain uses TRBV6-5 with TRBJ2-7; D not resolved. V was trimmed by 2 bases and J by 3 bases, leaving 8 bases between them. The CDR3 sequence is 13 residues long. From germline, CDR1 is MNHEY and CDR2 SVGAGI. CDR3: CASSYRSGYEQYF. For the CDR3, the DNA is TGTGCCAGCAGTTACAGGTCGGGCTACGAGCAGTACTTC.

This clonotype showed up many times. V usage is TRBV9 and J usage is TRBJ1-2, with D perhaps TRBD1 (5 bases). CDR1 SGDLS and CDR2 YYNGEE come from the germline V gene. This CDR3 spans 13 amino acids. The V gene lost 4 bases and the J gene lost 8 bases, with 15 bases spanning the gap. CDR3 sequence reads: CASSQGPSRGYTF. In DNA, the CDR3 is TGTGCCAGCAGCCAGGGACCGTCTAGGGGCTACACCTTC. Variable domain in full (rest from reference TRBV9 and TRBJ1-2): DSGVTQTPKHLITATGQRVTLRCSPRSGDLSVYWYQQSLDQGLQFLIQYYNGEERAKGNILERFSAQQFPDLHSELNLSSLELGDSALYFCASSQGPSRGYTFGSGTRLTVV.

There are a few counts of this clonotype. CDR3 region: CASSQESSGEEGETQYF. DNA of the CDR3: TGTGCCAGCAGCCAAGAGAGTAGCGGGGAAGAGGGGGAGACCCAGTACTTC. The V gene is TRBV3-1, the J gene TRBJ2-5; 8 bases agree with TRBD2. CDR3 length equals 17 residues. The ends lost 0 bases at V and 5 bases at J; junction bases unmatched: 11. Germline V gives CDR1 LGHDT, CDR2 YNNKEL (reference sequence).

At least ten counts were recorded for this clonotype. The rearrangement uses TRBV5-1 and TRBJ1-6; TRBD1 aligns across 9 bases. Germline trimming cut 4 bases from V and 9 bases from J; bases unmatched to any gene: 8. CDR1 and CDR2 from the germline V gene are SGHRS and YFSETQ. The length of the CDR3 is 15 residues. The CDR3 here is CASSPWTGEGSPLHF. The CDR3 region has the DNA TGCGCCAGCAGCCCCTGGACAGGGGAGGGTTCACCCCTCCACTTT.

The chain uses TRBV11-2 and TRBJ2-2; D gene ambiguous. Between the trimmed V and J ends, which lost 7 bases and 0 bases, there was a span of 15 bases. The CDR3 has 16 amino acids. Germline CDR1 SGHAT, CDR2 FQNNGV. The CDR3: CASILGQYSNTGELFF. In nucleotides, the CDR3 is TGTGCCAGCATCTTGGGCCAGTATTCGAACACCGGGGAGCTGTTTTTT.

This clonotype occurred many times. The chain uses TRBV7-6 and TRBJ2-7, with unresolved D. V was cut by 5 bases and J by 3 bases, with 8 bases left in between. The CDR3 sequence is 12 residues long. Germline V lookup: CDR1 SGHVS, CDR2 FNYEAQ. The CDR3 nucleotides read TGTGCCAGCAGCACCCCGGGCTACGAGCAGTACTTC. It codes for CASSTPGYEQYF.

This clonotype was seen at least ten times. The chain combines TRBV6-2 or TRBV6-3 with TRBJ1-1, with unresolved D. The germline V gene encodes CDR1 MNHEY and CDR2 SVGEGT. With 5 bases removed from V and 0 bases from J, the gap between germline ends came to 13 bases. This CDR3 is 15 amino acids long. The CDR3 here is CASSRSKQLNTEAFF. DNA of the CDR3: TGTGCCAGCAGTCGAAGTAAACAGCTGAACACTGAAGCTTTCTTT.